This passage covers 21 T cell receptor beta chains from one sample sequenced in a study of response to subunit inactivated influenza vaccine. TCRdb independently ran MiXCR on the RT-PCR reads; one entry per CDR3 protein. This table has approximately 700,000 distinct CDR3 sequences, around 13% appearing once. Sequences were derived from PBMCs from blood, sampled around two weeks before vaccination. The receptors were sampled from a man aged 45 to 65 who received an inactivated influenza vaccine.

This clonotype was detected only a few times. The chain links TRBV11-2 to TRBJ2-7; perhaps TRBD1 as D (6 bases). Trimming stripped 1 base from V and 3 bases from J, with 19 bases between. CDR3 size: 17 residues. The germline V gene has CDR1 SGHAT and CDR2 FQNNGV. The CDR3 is CASSLGESRGWGYEQYF. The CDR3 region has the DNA TGTGCCAGCAGCTTAGGAGAATCCAGGGGATGGGGCTACGAGCAGTACTTC.

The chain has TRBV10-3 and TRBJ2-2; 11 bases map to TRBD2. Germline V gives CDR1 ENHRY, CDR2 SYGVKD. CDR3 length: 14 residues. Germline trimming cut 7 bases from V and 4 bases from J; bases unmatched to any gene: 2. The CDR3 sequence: CAITSGRSTGELFF. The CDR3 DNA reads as TGTGCCATCACTAGCGGGAGGTCCACCGGGGAGCTGTTTTTT.

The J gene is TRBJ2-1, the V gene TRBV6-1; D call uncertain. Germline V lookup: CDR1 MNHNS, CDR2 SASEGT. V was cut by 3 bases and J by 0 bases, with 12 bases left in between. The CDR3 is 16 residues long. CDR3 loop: CASSENNLSSYNEQFF. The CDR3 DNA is TGTGCCAGCAGTGAGAATAACTTAAGCTCCTACAATGAGCAGTTCTTC.

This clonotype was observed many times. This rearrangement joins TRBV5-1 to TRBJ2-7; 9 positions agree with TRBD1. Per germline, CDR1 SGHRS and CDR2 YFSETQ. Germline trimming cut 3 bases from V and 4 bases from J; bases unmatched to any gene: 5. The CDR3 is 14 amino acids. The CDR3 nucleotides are TGCGCCAGCAGCTCCGGGACAGGGACTTACGAGCAGTACTTC. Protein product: CASSSGTGTYEQYF.

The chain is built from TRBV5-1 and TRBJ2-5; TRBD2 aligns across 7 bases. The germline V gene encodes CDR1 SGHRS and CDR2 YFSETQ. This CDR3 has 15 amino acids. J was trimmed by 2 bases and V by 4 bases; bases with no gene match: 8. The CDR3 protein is CASSPGGAGQETQYF. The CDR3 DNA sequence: TGCGCCAGCAGCCCCGGGGGAGCGGGGCAAGAGACCCAGTACTTC.

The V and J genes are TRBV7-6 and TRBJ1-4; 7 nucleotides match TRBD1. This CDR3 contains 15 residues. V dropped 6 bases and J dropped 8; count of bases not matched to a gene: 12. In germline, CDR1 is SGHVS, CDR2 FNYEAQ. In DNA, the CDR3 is TGTGCCAGCAGTCCCCTGGGCCGGACAGGAGAAAAACTGTTTTTT. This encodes CASSPLGRTGEKLFF.

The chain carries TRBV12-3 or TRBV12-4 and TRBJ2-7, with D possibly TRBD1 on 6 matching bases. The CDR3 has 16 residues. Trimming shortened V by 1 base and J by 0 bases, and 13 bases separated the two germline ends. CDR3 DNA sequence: TGTGCCAGCAGTTTAGTTGGGGGCTGGAGCTCCTACGAGCAGTACTTC. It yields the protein CASSLVGGWSSYEQYF.

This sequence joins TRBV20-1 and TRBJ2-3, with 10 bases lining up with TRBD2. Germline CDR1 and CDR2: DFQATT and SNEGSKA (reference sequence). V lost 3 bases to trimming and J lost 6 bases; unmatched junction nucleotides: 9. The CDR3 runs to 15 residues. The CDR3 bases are TGCAGTGCTAGGTGGACTAGCGGCCTTTCTGATACGCAGTATTTT. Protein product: CSARWTSGLSDTQYF.

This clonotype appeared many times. The CDR3 DNA is TGCAGCGGACCGGGCAGCTCCTATAATTCACCCCTCCACTTT. Its translation: CSGPGSSYNSPLHF. The genes are TRBV29-1 and TRBJ1-6; no clear D gene. Trimming left V 7 bases short and J 0 bases short, with 10 bases between. The CDR3 consists of 14 residues. The germline V gene has CDR1 SQVTM and CDR2 ANQGSEA.

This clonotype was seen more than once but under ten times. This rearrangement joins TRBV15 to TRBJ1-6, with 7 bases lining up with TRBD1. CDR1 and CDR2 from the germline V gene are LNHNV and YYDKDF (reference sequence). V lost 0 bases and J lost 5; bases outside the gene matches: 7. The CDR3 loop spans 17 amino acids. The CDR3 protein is CATSRDTGVRDNSPLHF. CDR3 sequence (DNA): TGTGCCACCAGCAGAGACACAGGGGTTCGCGATAATTCACCCCTCCACTTT.

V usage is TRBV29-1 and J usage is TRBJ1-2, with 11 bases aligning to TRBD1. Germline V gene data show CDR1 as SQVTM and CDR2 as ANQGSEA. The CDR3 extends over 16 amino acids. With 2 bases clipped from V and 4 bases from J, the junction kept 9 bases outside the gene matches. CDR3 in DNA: TGCAGCGTTGAACGAAGCCGGACAGGGGGCCGCTATGGCTACACCTTC. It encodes CSVERSRTGGRYGYTF.

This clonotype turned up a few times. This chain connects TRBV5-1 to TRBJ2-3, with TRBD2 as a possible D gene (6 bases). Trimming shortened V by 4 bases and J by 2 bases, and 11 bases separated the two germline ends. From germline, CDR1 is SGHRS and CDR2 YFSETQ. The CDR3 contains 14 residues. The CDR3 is CASSQSGYTDTQYF. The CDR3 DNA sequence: TGCGCCAGCAGCCAAAGCGGGTACACAGATACGCAGTATTTT.

The CDR3 region has the DNA TGCGCCAGCAGCTTGGGAAGTACCACTAGTGAAGCTTTCTTT. Protein: CASSLGSTTSEAFF. The V call is TRBV5-1, the J call TRBJ1-1; D is unclear. The V end lost 0 bases, the J end lost 7 bases, and 13 bases lay between the germline ends. CDR1 and CDR2 from the germline V gene are SGHRS and YFSETQ. The CDR3 covers 14 residues. Full variable domain (remainder filled in from reference TRBV5-1 and TRBJ1-1): KAGVTQTPRYLIKTRGQQVTLSCSPISGHRSVSWYQQTPGQGLQFLFEYFSETQRNKGNFPGRFSGRQFSNSRSEMNVSTLELGDSALYLCASSLGSTTSEAFFGQGTRLTVV.

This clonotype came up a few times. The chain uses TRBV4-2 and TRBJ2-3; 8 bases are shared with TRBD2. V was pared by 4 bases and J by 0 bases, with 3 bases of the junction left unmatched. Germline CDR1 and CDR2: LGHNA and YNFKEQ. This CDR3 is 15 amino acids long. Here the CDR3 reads CASSRERGSTDTQYF. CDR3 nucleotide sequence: TGTGCCAGCAGCCGTGAGCGGGGGAGCACAGATACGCAGTATTTT.

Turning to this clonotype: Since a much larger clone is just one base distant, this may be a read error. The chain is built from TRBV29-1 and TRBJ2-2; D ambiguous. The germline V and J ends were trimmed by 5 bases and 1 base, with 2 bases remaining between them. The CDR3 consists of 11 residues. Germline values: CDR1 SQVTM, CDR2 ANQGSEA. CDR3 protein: CSVWNTGELFF. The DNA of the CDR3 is TGCAGCGTTTGGAACACCGGGGAGCTGTTTTTT.

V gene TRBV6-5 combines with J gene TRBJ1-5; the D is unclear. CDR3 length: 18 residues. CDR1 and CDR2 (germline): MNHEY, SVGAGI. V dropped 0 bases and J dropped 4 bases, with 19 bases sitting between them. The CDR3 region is CASSYSPPVFGVNQPQHF. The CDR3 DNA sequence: TGTGCCAGCAGTTACTCCCCCCCGGTGTTCGGAGTGAATCAGCCCCAGCATTTT.

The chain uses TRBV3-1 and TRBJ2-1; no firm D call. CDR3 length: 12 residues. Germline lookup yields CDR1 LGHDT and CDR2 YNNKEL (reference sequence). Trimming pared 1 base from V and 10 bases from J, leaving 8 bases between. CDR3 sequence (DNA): TGTGCCAGCAGCCAAGCTGAGAGGGAGCAGTTCTTC. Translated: CASSQAEREQFF.

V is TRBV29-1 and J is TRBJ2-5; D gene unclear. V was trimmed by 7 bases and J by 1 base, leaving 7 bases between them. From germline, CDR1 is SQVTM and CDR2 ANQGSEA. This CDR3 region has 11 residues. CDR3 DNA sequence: TGCAGCGGCGCAGTCCAAGAGACCCAGTACTTC. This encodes CSGAVQETQYF.

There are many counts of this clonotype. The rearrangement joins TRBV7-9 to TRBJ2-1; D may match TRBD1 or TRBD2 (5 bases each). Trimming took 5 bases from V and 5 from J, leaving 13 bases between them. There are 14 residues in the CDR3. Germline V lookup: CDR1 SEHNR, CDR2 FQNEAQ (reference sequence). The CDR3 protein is CASSPPGAHNEQFF. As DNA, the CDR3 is TGTGCCAGCAGCCCTCCCGGGGCCCACAATGAGCAGTTCTTC.

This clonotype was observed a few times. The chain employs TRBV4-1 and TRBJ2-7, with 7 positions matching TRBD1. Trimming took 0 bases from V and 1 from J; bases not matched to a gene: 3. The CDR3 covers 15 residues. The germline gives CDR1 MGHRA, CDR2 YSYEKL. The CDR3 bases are TGCGCCAGCAGCCAAGAGGGACAGCTATCCTACGAGCAGTACTTC. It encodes CASSQEGQLSYEQYF.

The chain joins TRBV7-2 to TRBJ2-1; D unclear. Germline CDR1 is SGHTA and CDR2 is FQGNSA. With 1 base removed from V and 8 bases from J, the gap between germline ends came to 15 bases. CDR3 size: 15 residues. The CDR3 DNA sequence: TGTGCCAGCAGCTTAGGTGTGGGATTGGACGATGAGCAGTTCTTC. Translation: CASSLGVGLDDEQFF.